This TCR beta chain came from a study of T cells expressing NK-cell markers. Study in general: Sequencing of TCR beta repertoires drew on sorted CD3+CD56+NKG2C+, CD3+CD56+NKG2C- and CD3+CD56-NKG2C+ T cells.

Germline V CDR1 and CDR2: SGHTS, YDEGEE. The CDR3 length is 15 residues. It was by 5'RACE template switching with UMIs that TCR beta cDNA was made. TCRdb reprocessed the 5' RACE reads and keeps a single row for each CDR3 protein, giving no DNA. This sample lists about 540,000 distinct CDR3 sequences; its ten largest clones have approximately 3.6%. This sequence originates from a man aged 18 to 30 in good health. This sequence joins TRBV5-8 and TRBJ1-2; TCRdb indicates TRBD1, and absent DNA this call remains unverified. The specimen sequenced was blood T cells: a sorted CD56 or NKG2C T cell subset, CD4+ or CD8+ T cells, or bulk PBMC T cells (not recorded which). CDR3 loop: CASSLARGTNYGYTF.